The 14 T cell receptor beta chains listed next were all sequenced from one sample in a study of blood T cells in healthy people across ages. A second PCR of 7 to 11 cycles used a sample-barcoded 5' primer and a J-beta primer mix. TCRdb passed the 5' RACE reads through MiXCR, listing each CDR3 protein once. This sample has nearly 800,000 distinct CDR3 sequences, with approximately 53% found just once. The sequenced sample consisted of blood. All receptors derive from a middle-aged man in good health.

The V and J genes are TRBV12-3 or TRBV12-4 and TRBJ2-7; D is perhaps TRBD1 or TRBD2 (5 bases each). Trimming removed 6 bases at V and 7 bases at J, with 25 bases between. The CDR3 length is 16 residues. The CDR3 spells CASRQQVASLNNEQYF. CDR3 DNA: TGTGCCAGCAGGCAACAGGTCGCTAGCCTGAACAATGAGCAGTACTTC.

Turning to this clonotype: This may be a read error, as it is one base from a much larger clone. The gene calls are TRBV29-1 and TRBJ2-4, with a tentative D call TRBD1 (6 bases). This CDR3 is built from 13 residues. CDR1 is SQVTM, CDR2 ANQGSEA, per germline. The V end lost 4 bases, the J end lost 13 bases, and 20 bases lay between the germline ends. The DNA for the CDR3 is TGCAGCGTTGGGGGTCAGCAGGGGCTAGAGCAGTACTTC. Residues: CSVGGQQGLEQYF.

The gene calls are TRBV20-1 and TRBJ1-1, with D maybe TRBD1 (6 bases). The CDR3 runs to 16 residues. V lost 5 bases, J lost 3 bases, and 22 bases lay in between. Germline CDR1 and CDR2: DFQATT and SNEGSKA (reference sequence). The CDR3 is CSAVIRPVGGYTEAFF. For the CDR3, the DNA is TGCAGTGCTGTCATCAGGCCGGTCGGGGGCTACACTGAAGCTTTCTTT.

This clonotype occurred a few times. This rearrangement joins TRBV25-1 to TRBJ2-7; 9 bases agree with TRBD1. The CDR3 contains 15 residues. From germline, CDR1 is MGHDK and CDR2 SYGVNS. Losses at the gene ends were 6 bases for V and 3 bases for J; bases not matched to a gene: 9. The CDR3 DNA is TGTGCCAGCAGCGACGATGGGACAGGGAGCTACGAGCAGTACTTC. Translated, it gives CASSDDGTGSYEQYF.

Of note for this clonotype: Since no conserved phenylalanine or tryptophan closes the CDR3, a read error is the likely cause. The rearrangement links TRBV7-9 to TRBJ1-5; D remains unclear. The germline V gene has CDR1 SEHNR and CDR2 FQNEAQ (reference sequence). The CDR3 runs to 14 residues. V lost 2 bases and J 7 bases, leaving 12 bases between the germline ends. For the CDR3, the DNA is TGTGCCAGCAGCTTAACGCGGGCAGGCCAGCCCCAGCATGTT. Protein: CASSLTRAGQPQHV.

CDR3 residues: CASSFGGTTYEQYF. Written as DNA, the CDR3 is TGTGCCAGCAGTTTTGGGGGGACTACCTACGAGCAGTACTTC. The V call is TRBV12-3 or TRBV12-4, the J call TRBJ2-7, with 7 bases that match TRBD2. Losses at the gene ends were 3 bases for V and 2 bases for J; bases not matched to a gene: 4. The CDR3 is 14 residues long.

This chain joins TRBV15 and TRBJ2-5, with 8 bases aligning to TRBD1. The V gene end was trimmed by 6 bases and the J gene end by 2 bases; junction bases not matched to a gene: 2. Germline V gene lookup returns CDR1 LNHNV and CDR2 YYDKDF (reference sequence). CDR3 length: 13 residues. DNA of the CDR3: TGTGCCACCAGTTGGGACAGGCAAGAGACCCAGTACTTC. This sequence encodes CATSWDRQETQYF.

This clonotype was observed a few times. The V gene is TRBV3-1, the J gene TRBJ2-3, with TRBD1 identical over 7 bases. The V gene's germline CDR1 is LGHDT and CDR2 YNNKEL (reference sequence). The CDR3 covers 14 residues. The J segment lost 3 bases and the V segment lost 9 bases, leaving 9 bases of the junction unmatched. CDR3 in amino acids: CASSTGARTDTQYF. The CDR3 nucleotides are TGTGCCAGTAGCACAGGGGCGCGAACAGATACGCAGTATTTT.

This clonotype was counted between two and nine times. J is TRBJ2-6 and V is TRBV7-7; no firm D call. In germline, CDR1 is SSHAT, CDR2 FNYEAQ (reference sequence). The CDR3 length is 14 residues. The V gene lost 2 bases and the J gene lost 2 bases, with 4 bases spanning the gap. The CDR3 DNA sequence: TGTGCCAGCAGCTTAATTACTGGGGCCAACGTCCTGACTTTC. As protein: CASSLITGANVLTF.

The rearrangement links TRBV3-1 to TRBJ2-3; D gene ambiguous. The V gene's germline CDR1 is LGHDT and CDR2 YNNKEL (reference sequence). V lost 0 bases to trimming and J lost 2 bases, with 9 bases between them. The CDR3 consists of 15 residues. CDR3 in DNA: TGTGCCAGCAGCCAAGAGGGTAGCAACACAGATACGCAGTATTTT. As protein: CASSQEGSNTDTQYF.

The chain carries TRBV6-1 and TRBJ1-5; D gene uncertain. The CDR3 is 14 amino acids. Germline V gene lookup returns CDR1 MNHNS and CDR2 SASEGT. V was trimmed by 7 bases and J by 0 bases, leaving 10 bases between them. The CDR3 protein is CASTWTVSNQPQHF. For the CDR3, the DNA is TGTGCCAGCACCTGGACGGTTAGCAATCAGCCCCAGCATTTT.

The CDR3 sequence: CASSSQDSSAGNTIYF. The DNA of the CDR3 is TGTGCCAGCAGTTCTCAGGACAGCTCTGCTGGAAACACCATATATTTT. This rearrangement joins TRBV28 to TRBJ1-3; TRBD1 might be the D (6 bases). V was clipped by 4 bases and J by 2 bases, with 15 bases between them. This CDR3 comprises 16 residues. Germline CDR1 MDHEN, CDR2 SYDVKM.

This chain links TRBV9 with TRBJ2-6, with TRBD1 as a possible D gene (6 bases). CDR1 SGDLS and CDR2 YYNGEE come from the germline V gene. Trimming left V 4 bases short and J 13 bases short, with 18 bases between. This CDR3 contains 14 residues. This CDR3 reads CASSPMTGVQVLTF. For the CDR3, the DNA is TGTGCCAGCAGCCCAATGACAGGCGTGCAAGTCCTGACTTTC. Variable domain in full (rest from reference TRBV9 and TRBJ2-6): DSGVTQTPKHLITATGQRVTLRCSPRSGDLSVYWYQQSLDQGLQFLIQYYNGEERAKGNILERFSAQQFPDLHSELNLSSLELGDSALYFCASSPMTGVQVLTFGAGSRLTVL.

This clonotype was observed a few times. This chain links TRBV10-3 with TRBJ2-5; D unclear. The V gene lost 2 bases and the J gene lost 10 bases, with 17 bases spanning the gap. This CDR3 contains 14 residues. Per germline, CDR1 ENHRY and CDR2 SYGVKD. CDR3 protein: CAISENSRIPGQYF. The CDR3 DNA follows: TGTGCCATCAGTGAGAACAGCCGGATCCCGGGCCAGTACTTC.